This is a list of T cell receptor beta chains from one sample in a study of blood T cell repertoires in COVID-19. Sequenced by immunoSEQ multiplex PCR; TCRdb stores in-frame clones only, minus some. In the table there are some 240,000 clones, over 70% of which are singletons. The specimen was peripheral blood. The receptors here all came from a woman in her 70s with acute or convalescent COVID-19. Both conserved end residues are part of each CDR3. D genes are given only for firm matches. Size values are once, few and many counts, or a class for expanded clones, and some rows have none.

v_gene	d_gene	j_gene	abundance	CDR3aa	CDR3nt
TRBV9	.	TRBJ1-5	.	CASSKGQTPNQPQHF	TGTGCCAGCAGCAAAGGACAGACCCCCAATCAGCCCCAGCATTTT
TRBV9	.	TRBJ2-1	.	CASSVGSGRSAVVF	TGTGCCAGCAGCGTAGGGTCCGGCAGGTCCGCCGTTGTCTTC
TRBV24-1	TRBD2	TRBJ2-2	.	CATSPAGVNTGELFF	TGTGCCACCAGTCCAGCGGGGGTGAACACCGGGGAGCTGTTTTTT
TRBV2	.	TRBJ2-2	once	CASSRTVPPGELFF	TGTGCCAGCAGTCGGACAGTTCCGCCCGGGGAGCTGTTTTTT
TRBV6-5	.	TRBJ1-1	.	CASSLTVNTEAFF	TGTGCCAGCAGTCTGACAGTGAACACTGAAGCTTTCTTT
TRBV12-5	.	TRBJ1-2	.	CASGWGGQPYGYTF	TGTGCTAGTGGCTGGGGAGGGCAGCCGTATGGCTACACCTTC
TRBV25-1	TRBD2	TRBJ2-2	.	CASSGNWSGELFF	TGTGCTAGCAGCGGGAATTGGTCCGGGGAGCTGTTTTTT
TRBV9	TRBD1	TRBJ1-2	.	CASSAGQALNGYTF	TGTGCCAGCAGCGCCGGACAGGCCCTAAATGGCTACACCTTC
TRBV19	TRBD1	TRBJ1-5	.	CASSIGKQGNQPQHF	TGTGCCAGTAGTATAGGAAAACAGGGGAATCAGCCCCAGCATTTT
TRBV7-2	.	TRBJ2-7	.	CASRSGPAFYEQYF	TGTGCCAGCAGGTCTGGGCCCGCTTTTTACGAGCAGTACTTC
TRBV29-1	.	TRBJ2-1	few	CSGWRVNNEQFF	TGCAGCGGGTGGCGGGTCAACAATGAGCAGTTCTTC
TRBV25-1	TRBD2	TRBJ2-6	.	CASSEGGGSGANVLTF	TGTGCCAGCAGTGAGGGCGGGGGTTCTGGGGCCAACGTCCTGACTTTC
TRBV10-1	.	TRBJ2-7	.	CASSEDLTSLYEQYF	TGCGCCAGCAGTGAGGACTTGACTAGTTTGTACGAGCAGTACTTC
TRBV11-2	.	TRBJ2-5	.	CASSLGGNVGTQYF	TGTGCCAGCAGCTTAGGAGGGAATGTGGGGACCCAGTACTTC
TRBV6-5	.	TRBJ2-3	once	CASSYSTGTDTQYF	TGTGCCAGCAGTTACTCGACGGGGACAGATACGCAGTATTTT
TRBV6-1	.	TRBJ1-3	.	CASSEALQGLHTIYF	TGTGCCAGCAGTGAAGCCCTGCAGGGGCTGCACACCATATATTTT
TRBV11-2	.	TRBJ2-3	.	CASSLLTLEADTQYF	TGTGCCAGCAGCTTATTGACATTAGAAGCAGATACGCAGTATTTT
TRBV3-1/TRBV3-2	TRBD1	TRBJ1-6	.	CASSQVGDRANSPLHF	TGTGCCAGCAGCCAAGTCGGGGACAGGGCTAATTCACCCCTCCACTTT
TRBV5-4	TRBD1	TRBJ2-1	.	CASSLAPGGENEQFF	TGTGCCAGCAGCTTGGCGCCAGGGGGCGAAAATGAGCAGTTCTTC
TRBV3-1/TRBV3-2	.	TRBJ2-7	.	CASSQEGPWGGHSSYEQYF	TGTGCCAGCAGCCAAGAAGGGCCTTGGGGGGGACATAGCTCCTACGAGCAGTACTTC
TRBV3-1/TRBV3-2	.	TRBJ1-2	.	CASSPGTGVGGYTF	TGTGCCAGCAGCCCTGGAACGGGGGTTGGTGGCTACACCTTC
TRBV6-4	TRBD1	TRBJ2-1	.	CASSQQGTEQFF	TGTGCCAGCAGCCAACAGGGGACTGAGCAGTTCTTC
TRBV25-1	TRBD1	TRBJ1-6	.	CASSDARTGKSPLHF	TGTGCCAGCAGTGATGCAAGGACAGGGAAGTCACCCCTCCACTTT
TRBV10-1	TRBD1	TRBJ2-3	few	CASSPDRGGTDTQYF	TGCGCCAGCAGCCCAGACAGGGGTGGCACAGATACGCAGTATTTT
TRBV19	TRBD2	TRBJ2-3	.	CASRGRVDTQYF	TGTGCCAGTCGGGGGAGGGTAGATACGCAGTATTTT
TRBV5-1	.	TRBJ2-2	.	CASGLEGGTGELFF	TGCGCCAGCGGCTTGGAAGGAGGGACCGGGGAGCTGTTTTTT
TRBV6-1	.	TRBJ2-5	.	CASSELAETQYF	TGTGCCAGCAGTGAACTAGCGGAGACCCAGTACTTC
TRBV6-5	TRBD2	TRBJ2-7	.	CASKRLAGVNEQYF	TGTGCCAGCAAGCGACTAGCGGGGGTAAACGAGCAGTACTTC
TRBV29-1	TRBD1	TRBJ1-1	.	CSVGDRRNTEAFF	TGCAGCGTAGGGGACAGGAGGAACACTGAAGCTTTCTTT
TRBV5-1	.	TRBJ1-1	few	CASSARGNTEAFF	TGCGCCAGCAGCGCAAGGGGGAACACTGAAGCTTTCTTT
TRBV5-1	TRBD1	TRBJ2-3	.	CASRVGQSTDTQYF	TGCGCCAGCAGAGTGGGACAGTCCACAGATACGCAGTATTTT
TRBV6-1	TRBD1	TRBJ1-1	.	CASSEWGQLNTEAFF	TGTGCCAGCAGTGAATGGGGACAGTTGAACACTGAAGCTTTCTTT
TRBV24-1	.	TRBJ1-1	.	CATSSGRDTEAFF	TGTGCCACCAGTTCAGGGAGGGACACTGAAGCTTTCTTT
TRBV6-5	TRBD2	TRBJ2-3	.	CASSYYGTSGDTQYF	TGTGCCAGCAGTTACTACGGGACTAGCGGAGATACGCAGTATTTT
TRBV4-3	.	TRBJ1-2	.	CASSQEDRGYTF	TGCGCCAGCAGCCAAGAAGACAGAGGCTACACCTTC
TRBV14	TRBD2	TRBJ2-7	.	CASSQWRTSGAEQYF	TGTGCCAGCAGCCAATGGCGGACTAGCGGTGCCGAGCAGTACTTC
TRBV5-1	TRBD1	TRBJ1-1	.	CASSLDRVTEAFF	TGCGCCAGCAGCCTGGACAGGGTGACTGAAGCTTTCTTT